This T cell receptor (beta chain) was sequenced for a study of T-cell memory formation after mild COVID-19. Study-wide background: Clusters of TCRs were largely donor specific.

This CDR3 is built from 11 residues. Trimming left V 4 bases short and J 10 bases short, with 8 bases between. Germline V lookup: CDR1 SGHTA, CDR2 FQGTGA. TCRdb independently ran MiXCR on the 5' RACE reads; one entry per CDR3 protein. The sample holds around 390,000 distinct CDR3 sequences; about 15% are singletons and the top ten take about a fifth. This clonotype was seen more than once but under ten times. Its antigen is not known. Findings and caveats of the study: Clones that contracted from day 15 to 85 had balanced CD4/CD8; later expanders were CD4+ biased. Shrinking CD4+ clones were chiefly CM and EM; CD8+ ones were chiefly EMRA.

This chain links TRBV7-3 with TRBJ2-1; D is uncertain. This clonotype was sampled from a man between 18 and 29 years old who had mild COVID-19 (a few samples of this study predate the infection). Cell type and time point are not known. Source material: PBMCs or a T cell subset sorted from them (not recorded which). CDR3 protein: CASSSESEQFF. The CDR3 bases are TGTGCCAGCAGCTCGGAGTCCGAGCAGTTCTTC.